What follows is one T cell receptor (beta chain) and its context. This clonotype was seen only a few times. The antigen it binds to is not known. No base quality values were provided; no much bigger clone lies one nucleotide off. TCRdb shows the sequencer as Illumina NovaSeq 6000. Using 5'RACE with constant-segment primers, TCRalpha and TCRbeta cDNA libraries were constructed, with sample barcodes and unique molecular identifiers added in the process. RNA was extracted from every sample with Trizol reagent. Libraries were amplified in two PCR steps, with a second sample barcode and Illumina TruSeq adapters added in the second step. The libraries were sequenced on an Illumina NovaSeq using 2 x 150 bp paired-end reads. In the original analysis: Demultiplexing of reads and collapsing into UMI-guided consensus sequences were performed with migec v1.2.7. Using mixcr v2.1.11, the UMI consensuses were aligned to TRA and TRB V and J templates and assembled into clonotypes. Expanded or contracted clonotypes were those called significant by both edgeR and NoisET, with noise models trained on biological replicates. For edgeR calls, a false discovery rate-adjusted p below 0.01 and a log2 fold-change threshold of 1 were applied. As an exploratory analysis of dynamics, max-normalized trajectories of the 1000 most abundant clonotypes were examined with PCA combined with hierarchical clustering. Separately sequenced CD4+ and CD8+ repertoires were used to assign the CD4 or CD8 phenotype of responding clones. Through fastp at Q25 and MiXCR, TCRdb rebuilt clones from the public reads, retaining in-frame beta chains. Each CDR3 protein gets just one entry, which takes the most common genes and DNA from the rows behind it. None of the V and J calls come from the authors' own analysis; TCRdb made them. A total of 89,000 or so distinct CDR3 sequences appear in this sample, roughly 13% of them only once. Less than 45% of the sample is taken by the ten largest.

This entry comes from a study of T-cell memory formation after mild COVID-19 (dated by TCRdb to 2020 to 2022). At the level of the whole study: Most TCR sequence clusters were specific to one of the two donors. T-cell clones expanding and contracting after mild COVID-19 in a couple of donors were tracked by longitudinal TCRalpha and TCRbeta repertoire sequencing. Two young, previously healthy adult volunteers, one female and one male, were included in the cohort.

PBMCs were isolated by Ficoll-Paque density gradient centrifugation. The V end loses 0 bases and the J end loses 3 bases, and a stretch of 10 bases separates them. The CDR3 covers 14 residues, taking in both the cysteine and the phenylalanine. Only CDR3 DNA remains: 42 bases, in frame from the first base. The germline V gene supplies CDR1 SGHRS and CDR2 YFSETQ. General conclusions and limits of the study: Contracting CD4+ clones were found mainly in CM and EM memory subsets, while CD8+ clones were enriched in EMRA. Some responding clones were detected in pre-infection memory, suggesting pre-existing cross-reactive memory T cells joined the SARS-CoV-2 response. From day 15 to 85, contracting clones showed balanced CD4/CD8 phenotypes, whereas a second wave of clones that expanded from day 15 to 37 leaned towards CD4+. Whether the second-wave clones peaking on day 37 were SARS-CoV-2 specific was not confirmed. Only two mild cases were covered in the study, and larger cohorts including severe cases with pre-infection samples were considered necessary.

The sequence links TRBV5-1 to TRBJ2-7, with the identity of the D gene unclear. Sequencing used PBMCs or a T cell subset sorted from them (not recorded which). The source of this sequence is a man aged 18 to 30 who had mild COVID-19 (a few samples of this study predate the infection). The sample titles of this study are shuffled in the database, so cell type and time point are left out; the donor was told from shared clones. CDR3 sequence: CASSLEGSGYEQYF. The sequenced DNA is TGCGCCAGCAGCTTGGAAGGGTCCGGCTACGAGCAGTACTTC.